The sequence of this T cell receptor (beta chain) was determined in a study of T cell repertoires in cytomegalovirus infection (dated by TCRdb to the late 2010s). Notes on the research overall: Donor HLA type was relevant to the analysis, as public TCR beta signatures indicated carriage of CMV infection together with the matching HLA type.

Sequences GTSNPN (CDR1) and SVGIG (CDR2) are obtained from the germline V gene (reference sequence). The V and J ends are trimmed by 0 bases and 0 bases, leaving 2 bases between them. The CDR3 numbers 12 residues from cysteine through phenylalanine. The kept DNA is CDR3 alone, 36 bases in frame from the first base. Sequenced using an Illumina HiSeq 1500. TCRdb handled the public reads itself, with Q25 trimming in fastp and clone calling in MiXCR, and kept productive beta chains. Rows with a matching CDR3 protein are joined into one entry that keeps the most common DNA and genes. This sample is represented by under 600,000 distinct CDR3 sequences; approximately 15% of them were singletons. In total, the top ten clones hold roughly a quarter of the sample. Details on this clonotype: It lacks a known antigen. The record has no base qualities; no much larger clone is one base away.

The paper as a whole reports these results and caveats: In both this cohort and an independent cohort of some 380 donors, the cumulative frequency of public TCR beta family members distinguished carriers of CMV infection plus the relevant HLA type. The ex vivo response was dominated by HLA-C-restricted CMV-specific TCR beta clonotypes, which also provided the single most frequent clonotype in two of eight donors.

Recombination linked TRBV30 to TRBJ1-2; no D gene call is confident. The origin of this receptor is a human donor in good health (CMV status not recorded). Some clones in this sample may be carry-over from other donors' samples. Specimen: CD8+ T cells from PBMCs. The CDR3 is CAWSVTNYGYTF. In nucleotide form, the sequence is TGTGCCTGGAGTGTAACTAACTATGGCTACACCTTC.